One sample yielded the 5 T cell receptor beta chains listed below, sequenced in a study of T cells in Graves' hyperthyroidism and ophthalmopathy. Amplification targeted TCR beta CDR3 regions from RNA transcripts. First-round RT-PCR of the TCR CDR3 relied on the HTBI primer set. TCRdb reprocessed the multiplex PCR reads via MiXCR and lists one record per CDR3 protein. Among hundreds of thousands of distinct CDR3 sequences listed, approximately 15% were seen once. The sequencing input was blood. These receptors came from a woman under 30 with Graves' hyperthyroidism.

V gene TRBV6-2 or TRBV6-3 combines with J gene TRBJ2-7; 16 bases match TRBD2. The CDR3 has 18 residues. V shed 7 bases, J shed 3 bases, and the junction held 12 bases outside the gene matches. CDR1 MNHEY and CDR2 SVGEGT come from the germline V gene. The CDR3 reads CASTPSQGLAGGLYEQYF. In DNA form, the CDR3 reads TGTGCCAGCACCCCGAGTCAGGGACTAGCGGGAGGGCTCTACGAGCAGTACTTC.

This clonotype was seen a few times. This CDR3 is CASSRTYSDTQYF. In nucleotides, the CDR3 is TGTGCCAGCAGCCGGACTTATTCAGATACGCAGTATTTT. The chain has TRBV3-1 and TRBJ2-3; TRBD2 is a possible D gene (5 bases). The germline CDR1 and CDR2 sequences are LGHDT and YNNKEL (reference sequence). Trimming left V 4 bases short and J 4 bases short, with 9 bases between. The CDR3 loop spans 13 amino acids.

In its sample, this clonotype was seen many times. The J gene is TRBJ2-1, the V gene TRBV30, with TRBD2 matching 11 bases. The CDR3 has 15 residues. Germline V gene sequence: CDR1 GTSNPN, CDR2 SVGIG (reference sequence). The V segment lost 0 bases and the J segment 5 bases; nucleotides outside the gene matches: 3. The chain's CDR3 is CAWSVGLAGHNEQFF. For the CDR3, the DNA is TGTGCCTGGAGTGTAGGACTAGCGGGTCACAATGAGCAGTTCTTC.

The rearrangement joins TRBV7-8 to TRBJ2-1; 8 bases are a match to TRBD1. CDR1 is SGHVS and CDR2 is FQNEAQ in the germline V gene. The CDR3 runs 20 residues. The J segment lost 9 bases and the V segment lost 2 bases, leaving 24 bases of the junction unmatched. CDR3 coding DNA: TGTGCCAGCAGCTTATCCCACGCAGTGACAGGGGTCAAGCCCACAGGTGAGCAGTTCTTC. It specifies CASSLSHAVTGVKPTGEQFF.

Many counts were recorded for this clonotype. This CDR3 reads CATSTDLGGFYNEQFF. Here the CDR3 DNA reads TGTGCCACCAGTACTGACCTGGGGGGCTTCTACAATGAGCAGTTCTTC. This rearrangement joins TRBV24-1 to TRBJ2-1; D may correspond to TRBD1 or TRBD2 (6 bases each). The V gene lost 6 bases and the J gene lost 3 bases, with 17 bases spanning the gap. CDR3 length equals 16 residues. Germline CDR1 is KGHDR and CDR2 is SFDVKD.